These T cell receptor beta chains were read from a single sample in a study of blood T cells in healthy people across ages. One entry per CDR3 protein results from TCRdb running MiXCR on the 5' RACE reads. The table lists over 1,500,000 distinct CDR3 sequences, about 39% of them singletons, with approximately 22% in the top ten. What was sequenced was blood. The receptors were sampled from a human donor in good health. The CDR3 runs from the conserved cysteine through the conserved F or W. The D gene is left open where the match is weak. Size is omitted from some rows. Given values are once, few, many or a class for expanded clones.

CDR3: CSAGGTANQETQYF; DNA: TGCAGTGCTGGCGGGACAGCGAACCAAGAGACCCAGTACTTC; size: few; J: TRBJ2-5; D: NA; V: TRBV20-1
CDR3: CASSPRGGGAHEQFF; DNA: TGTGCCAGCAGCCCCCGGGGCGGGGGGGCCCATGAGCAGTTCTTC; size: NA; J: TRBJ2-1; D: TRBD2; V: TRBV6-5
CDR3: CSGEDLVTSGLYNEQFF; DNA: TGCAGCGGTGAAGATCTGGTGACTAGCGGGCTATACAATGAGCAGTTCTTC; size: NA; J: TRBJ2-1; D: TRBD2; V: TRBV29-1
CDR3: CATSDPSEYEQYF; DNA: TGTGCCACCAGTGACCCGTCTGAGTACGAGCAGTACTTC; size: NA; J: TRBJ2-7; D: NA; V: TRBV24-1
CDR3: CASSKERGNRDRDDEQYF; DNA: TGTGCCAGCAGCAAAGAAAGGGGGAACCGGGACAGGGATGACGAGCAGTACTTC; size: few; J: TRBJ2-7; D: NA; V: TRBV21-1
CDR3: CASSLAVTSGGASYEQYF; DNA: TGTGCCAGCAGCTTAGCGGTAACTAGCGGGGGGGCATCCTACGAGCAGTACTTC; size: NA; J: TRBJ2-7; D: TRBD2; V: TRBV7-6
CDR3: CASRTGVMNTEAFF; DNA: TGTGCCAGCAGGACCGGGGTGATGAACACTGAAGCTTTCTTT; size: few; J: TRBJ1-1; D: NA; V: TRBV12-3/TRBV12-4
CDR3: CASSHSNSPLHF; DNA: TGTGCCAGCTCACATTCCAATTCACCCCTCCACTTT; size: few; J: TRBJ1-6; D: NA; V: TRBV18
CDR3: CASSYFTSFPDTQYF; DNA: TGTGCCAGCAGTTACTTCACTTCTTTTCCAGATACGCAGTATTTT; size: NA; J: TRBJ2-3; D: NA; V: TRBV6-2/TRBV6-3
CDR3: CASSLEGQSPPYEQYF; DNA: TGTGCCAGCAGCTTAGAAGGGCAGAGCCCCCCTTACGAGCAGTACTTC; size: few; J: TRBJ2-7; D: NA; V: TRBV7-8
CDR3: CSGYYQGLKDGYTF; DNA: TGCAGCGGCTACTATCAGGGGTTGAAAGATGGCTACACCTTC; size: NA; J: TRBJ1-2; D: NA; V: TRBV29-1
CDR3: CASRPRGGTSTGERYF; DNA: TGTGCCAGCAGACCCAGAGGCGGGACTAGTACCGGCGAGCGGTACTTC; size: few; J: TRBJ2-5; D: TRBD2; V: TRBV6-6
CDR3: CASSDMLGGTEAFF; DNA: TGTGCCAGCAGTGATATGCTGGGAGGAACTGAAGCTTTCTTT; size: NA; J: TRBJ1-1; D: NA; V: TRBV6-1
CDR3: CASSLLVMGANVLTF; DNA: TGTGCCAGCAGCTTACTGGTTATGGGGGCCAACGTCCTGACTTTC; size: NA; J: TRBJ2-6; D: NA; V: TRBV7-2
CDR3: CASSYSRTGEQPQHF; DNA: TGTGCCAGCAGTTACTCCCGGACAGGGGAGCAGCCCCAGCATTTT; size: NA; J: TRBJ1-5; D: TRBD1; V: TRBV6-2/TRBV6-3
CDR3: CSAPRAEGTVGEQYF; DNA: TGCAGTGCCCCCAGGGCGGAGGGGACGGTGGGCGAGCAGTACTTC; size: many; J: TRBJ2-7; D: NA; V: TRBV20-1
CDR3: CASSLLVTDKETQYF; DNA: TGTGCCAGCAGTTTATTGGTGACAGACAAAGAGACCCAGTACTTC; size: NA; J: TRBJ2-5; D: NA; V: TRBV28
CDR3: CASSLATGGMRGYTF; DNA: TGTGCCAGCAGTCTAGCGACAGGGGGAATGAGGGGCTACACCTTC; size: few; J: TRBJ1-2; D: TRBD1; V: TRBV28
CDR3: CASSQGGTGDNEQFF; DNA: TGTGCCAGCAGCCAAGGTGGGACAGGGGACAATGAGCAGTTCTTC; size: few; J: TRBJ2-1; D: TRBD1; V: TRBV4-2
CDR3: CASSSLRGTANEKLFF; DNA: TGTGCCAGCAGTTCCCTCAGGGGGACAGCAAATGAAAAACTGTTTTTT; size: NA; J: TRBJ1-4; D: TRBD1; V: TRBV28
CDR3: CASSFQIQETQYF; DNA: TGTGCCAGCAGTTTCCAGATTCAAGAGACCCAGTACTTC; size: many; J: TRBJ2-5; D: NA; V: TRBV12-3/TRBV12-4
CDR3: CASRRVASEDTQYF; DNA: TGTGCCAGCAGGAGGGTGGCTAGTGAAGATACGCAGTATTTT; size: NA; J: TRBJ2-3; D: NA; V: TRBV7-2
CDR3: CASSPYGAGRQFF; DNA: TGTGCCAGCAGCCCCTACGGGGCGGGGAGGCAGTTCTTC; size: few; J: TRBJ2-1; D: NA; V: TRBV6-4
CDR3: CASSDGTVNTEAFF; DNA: TGTGCCAGCAGTGATGGGACAGTGAACACTGAAGCTTTCTTT; size: NA; J: TRBJ1-1; D: TRBD1; V: TRBV6-1
CDR3: CASSLGGGGAFF; DNA: TGTGCCAGCAGCCTCGGGGGGGGAGGAGCTTTCTTT; size: NA; J: TRBJ1-1; D: NA; V: TRBV3-1
CDR3: CSARSSFRDRNEQFF; DNA: TGCAGTGCTAGGAGTTCCTTTCGGGACCGAAATGAGCAGTTCTTC; size: NA; J: TRBJ2-1; D: NA; V: TRBV20-1
CDR3: CASSVAPGTDYEQYF; DNA: TGTGCCAGCAGCGTAGCCCCCGGGACAGACTACGAGCAGTACTTC; size: NA; J: TRBJ2-7; D: TRBD1; V: TRBV9
CDR3: CASSLRQGTSPLHF; DNA: TGTGCCAGCAGCTTACGACAGGGAACCTCACCCCTCCACTTT; size: NA; J: TRBJ1-6; D: TRBD1; V: TRBV11-1
CDR3: CASSVEGTGEQPQHF; DNA: TGTGCCAGCAGCGTAGAGGGGACAGGGGAGCAGCCCCAGCATTTT; size: NA; J: TRBJ1-5; D: TRBD1; V: TRBV9
CDR3: CASISDRKSYEQYF; DNA: TGTGCCAGCATCTCGGATCGAAAGAGCTACGAGCAGTACTTC; size: NA; J: TRBJ2-7; D: NA; V: TRBV12-3/TRBV12-4
CDR3: CSAREGGPNSYEQYF; DNA: TGCAGTGCTAGAGAGGGAGGCCCCAACAGCTACGAGCAGTACTTC; size: NA; J: TRBJ2-7; D: NA; V: TRBV20-1
CDR3: CAAQQQGAYGGYTF; DNA: TGTGCCGCTCAGCAACAGGGGGCGTACGGTGGCTACACCTTC; size: NA; J: TRBJ1-2; D: TRBD1; V: TRBV24-1
CDR3: CASSYGQGNVNEQFF; DNA: TGTGCCAGCAGTTACGGTCAGGGGAATGTGAATGAGCAGTTCTTC; size: NA; J: TRBJ2-1; D: NA; V: TRBV6-6
CDR3: CASSYLTSGGHDTQYF; DNA: TGTGCCAGCAGTTACCTCACTAGCGGGGGTCATGATACGCAGTATTTT; size: NA; J: TRBJ2-3; D: TRBD2; V: TRBV6-5
CDR3: CASSQPWGAENTEAFF; DNA: TGCGCCAGCAGCCAACCATGGGGGGCCGAGAACACTGAAGCTTTCTTT; size: NA; J: TRBJ1-1; D: NA; V: TRBV4-1
CDR3: CASTGGQGLYNEQFF; DNA: TGTGCCAGCACCGGAGGACAGGGCTTATACAATGAGCAGTTCTTC; size: NA; J: TRBJ2-1; D: TRBD1; V: TRBV12-3/TRBV12-4
CDR3: CSVGSSNTDTQYF; DNA: TGCAGCGTTGGGTCCTCAAACACGGATACGCAGTATTTT; size: NA; J: TRBJ2-3; D: NA; V: TRBV29-1
CDR3: CASSLRAGTGNHEQYF; DNA: TGCGCCAGCAGCCTCCGAGCCGGGACAGGGAACCACGAGCAGTACTTC; size: few; J: TRBJ2-7; D: TRBD1; V: TRBV4-3
CDR3: CASSLVAEDTQYF; DNA: TGTGCCAGCAGCTTAGTAGCCGAGGATACGCAGTATTTT; size: NA; J: TRBJ2-3; D: NA; V: TRBV7-9
CDR3: CATSDTGGWETQYF; DNA: TGTGCCACCAGTGATACGGGGGGCTGGGAGACCCAGTACTTC; size: once; J: TRBJ2-5; D: NA; V: TRBV24-1
CDR3: CASSPVKGNSNQPQHF; DNA: TGTGCCAGCTCACCAGTAAAGGGGAATAGCAATCAGCCCCAGCATTTT; size: few; J: TRBJ1-5; D: NA; V: TRBV18